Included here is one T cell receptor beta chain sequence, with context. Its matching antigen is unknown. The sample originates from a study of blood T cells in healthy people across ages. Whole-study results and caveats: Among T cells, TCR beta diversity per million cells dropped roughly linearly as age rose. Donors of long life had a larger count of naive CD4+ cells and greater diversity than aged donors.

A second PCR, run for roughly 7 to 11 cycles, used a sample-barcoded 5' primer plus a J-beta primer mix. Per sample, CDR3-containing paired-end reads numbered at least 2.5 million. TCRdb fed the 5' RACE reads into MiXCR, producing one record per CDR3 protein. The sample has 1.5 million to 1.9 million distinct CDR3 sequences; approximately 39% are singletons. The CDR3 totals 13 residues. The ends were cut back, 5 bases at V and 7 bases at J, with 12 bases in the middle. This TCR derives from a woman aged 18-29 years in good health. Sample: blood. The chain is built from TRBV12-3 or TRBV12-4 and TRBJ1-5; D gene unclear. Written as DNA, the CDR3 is TGTGCCAGCAGTACCGAGGGTCTACAGCCCCAGCATTTT. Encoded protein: CASSTEGLQPQHF.